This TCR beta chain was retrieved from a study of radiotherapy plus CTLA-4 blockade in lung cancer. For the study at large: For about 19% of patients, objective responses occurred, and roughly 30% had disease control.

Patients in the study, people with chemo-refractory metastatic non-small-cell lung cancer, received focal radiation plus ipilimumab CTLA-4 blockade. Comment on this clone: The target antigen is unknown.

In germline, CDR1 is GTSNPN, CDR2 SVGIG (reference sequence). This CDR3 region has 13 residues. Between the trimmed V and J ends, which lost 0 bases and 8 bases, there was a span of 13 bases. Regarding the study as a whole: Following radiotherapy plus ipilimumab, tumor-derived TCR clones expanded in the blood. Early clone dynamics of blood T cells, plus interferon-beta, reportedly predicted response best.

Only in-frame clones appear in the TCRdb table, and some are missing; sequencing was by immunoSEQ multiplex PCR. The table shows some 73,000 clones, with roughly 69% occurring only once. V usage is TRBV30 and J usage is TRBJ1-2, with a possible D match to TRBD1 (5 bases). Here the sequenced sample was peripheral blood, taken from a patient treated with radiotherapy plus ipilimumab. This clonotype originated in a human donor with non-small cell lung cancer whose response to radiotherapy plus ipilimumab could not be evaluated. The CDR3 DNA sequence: TGTGCCTGGAGTGTACGCAGGGTCGGCGGCTACACCTTC. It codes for CAWSVRRVGGYTF.